This T cell receptor (beta chain) was sequenced in a study of T cell responses to AZD1222 COVID-19 vaccine. Remarks on this clone: What it binds is unknown.

The repertoire was sequenced with immunoSEQ multiplex PCR; TCRdb's copy has only in-frame clones and lacks some. The sample contains about 92,000 clones, under 95% of which appear only once. General observations from the study: Clonal diversity was possibly underestimated, and white British individuals and females predominated among donors. Samples come after the peak T cell response, not at day 14.

This sequence was found in an adult in good health. Sequenced material: peripheral blood, taken on day 0 of AZD1222 vaccination.

Written as DNA, the CDR3 is TGTGCCAGCAGTTTAGCGGGGGGGCCTACTGAGCAGTTCTTC. Translation gives CASSLAGGPTEQFF. The chain combines TRBV6-2 or TRBV6-3 with TRBJ2-1; TRBD2 matches 11 bases. CDR3 length equals 14 residues. The J segment lost 9 bases and the V segment lost 4 bases, leaving 5 bases of the junction unmatched. Germline V gives CDR1 MNHEY, CDR2 SVGEGT.